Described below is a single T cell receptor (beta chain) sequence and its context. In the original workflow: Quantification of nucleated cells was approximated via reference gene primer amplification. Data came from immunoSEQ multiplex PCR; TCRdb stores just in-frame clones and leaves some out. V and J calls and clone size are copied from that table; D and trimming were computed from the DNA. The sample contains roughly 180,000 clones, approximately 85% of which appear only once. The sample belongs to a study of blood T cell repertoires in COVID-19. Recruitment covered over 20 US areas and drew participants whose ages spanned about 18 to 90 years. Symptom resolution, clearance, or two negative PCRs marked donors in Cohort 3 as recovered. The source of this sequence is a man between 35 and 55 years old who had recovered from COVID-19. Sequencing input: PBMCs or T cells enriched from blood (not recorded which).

The CDR3 loop reads CAFQEVRYNSPLHF. The CDR3 DNA follows: TGTGCCTTCCAGGAGGTACGATATAATTCACCCCTCCACTTT. The V and J genes are TRBV30 and TRBJ1-6, with unresolved D. Germline loops: CDR1 GTSNPN, CDR2 SVGIG (reference sequence). This CDR3 has 14 residues. The ends were cut back, 7 bases at V and 4 bases at J, with 14 bases in the middle.